Shown below are 11 T cell receptor beta chains from a single sample sequenced in a study of control samples from healthy donors and cancer patients. This table comes from immunoSEQ multiplex PCR, and its TCRdb copy is limited to in-frame clones, with some not included. The sample holds 80,000 to 100,000 clones, roughly 92% seen once. Sequencing used blood. The receptors derive from a human donor in good health. The donor label of this sample is uncertain.

This chain connects TRBV6-6 to TRBJ1-1; maybe TRBD1 (6 bases). Germline V gene lookup returns CDR1 MNHNY and CDR2 SVGAGI (reference sequence). V dropped 4 bases and J dropped 5 bases, with 11 bases sitting between them. This CDR3 is built from 13 residues. The CDR3 region has the DNA TGTGCCAGCAGTTTAGGGGGGGCAACTGAAGCTTTCTTT. It codes for CASSLGGATEAFF.

The chain links TRBV10-2 to TRBJ1-5; no clear D gene. The CDR3 is 16 residues long. Germline V CDR1 and CDR2: WSHSY, SAAADI. Between the trimmed V and J ends, which lost 0 bases and 4 bases, there was a span of 13 bases. The CDR3 loop reads CASSESSLGPNQPQHF. For the CDR3, the DNA is TGCGCCAGCAGTGAGTCCTCGCTAGGCCCAAATCAGCCCCAGCATTTT.

In this sample, this clone turned up once. V and J are TRBV3-1 (or the pseudogene TRBV3-2) and TRBJ2-1; D is undetermined. Germline V gene data show CDR1 as LGHDT and CDR2 as YNNKEL (reference sequence). The CDR3 covers 14 residues. The germline V and J ends were trimmed by 4 bases and 0 bases, with 7 bases remaining between them. The DNA for the CDR3 is TGTGCCAGCAGCCGTAGCCGCTCCTACAATGAGCAGTTCTTC. This gives the protein CASSRSRSYNEQFF.

The V and J genes are TRBV6-2 or TRBV6-3 and TRBJ1-6; D gene uncertain. CDR1 is MNHEY, CDR2 SVGEGT, per germline. V lost 0 bases and J lost 8, with 8 bases in between. The CDR3 has 14 residues. CDR3 in DNA: TGTGCCAGCAGTTACTCGAGACACGATTCACCCCTCCACTTT. Its translation: CASSYSRHDSPLHF.

The rearrangement links TRBV2 to TRBJ2-7; D could derive from TRBD1 or TRBD2 (6 bases each). V shed 3 bases and J shed 5 bases, with 14 bases lying between them. Germline V gene sequence: CDR1 SNHLY, CDR2 FYNNEI. The CDR3 runs to 14 residues. This chain's CDR3 is CASSDPGASNEQYF. The CDR3 nucleotides read TGTGCCAGCAGTGACCCGGGGGCTTCAAACGAGCAGTACTTC.

This clone has more than one count but fewer than ten. The chain carries TRBV7-2 and TRBJ1-2, with D possibly being TRBD1 (5 bases). Germline loops: CDR1 SGHTA, CDR2 FQGNSA. The V end lost 2 bases, the J end lost 8 bases, and 12 bases lay between the germline ends. The CDR3 loop spans 13 amino acids. The CDR3 loop reads CASSLPTASGYTF. CDR3 coding DNA: TGTGCCAGCAGCTTACCGACAGCCAGCGGCTACACCTTC.

The chain is built from TRBV6-5 and TRBJ1-5; the D gene is possibly TRBD1 (6 bases). V lost 7 bases and J 5 bases, leaving 15 bases between the germline ends. The length of the CDR3 is 14 residues. Germline lookup yields CDR1 MNHEY and CDR2 SVGAGI. DNA of the CDR3: TGTGCCAGCAACTTACAGGGACCGGATCAGCCCCAGCATTTT. Translation: CASNLQGPDQPQHF.

The gene calls are TRBV9 and TRBJ1-3; no reliable D call. Trimming cost V 3 bases and J 0 bases, with 7 bases left between them. Germline-derived CDR1 and CDR2 are SGDLS and YYNGEE. The CDR3 length is 14 residues. In nucleotides, the CDR3 is TGTGCCAGCAGCGGTCCGAACTCTGGAAACACCATATATTTT. Protein sequence: CASSGPNSGNTIYF.

This clone was detected a few times. Different DNA sequences within this sample yield the same CDR3. J is TRBJ1-4 and V is TRBV6-4; TRBD1 agrees at 9 bases. The CDR3 sequence is 14 residues long. CDR1 and CDR2 from the germline V gene are MRHNA and SNTAGT. J lost 5 bases, V lost 6 bases, and 4 bases had no gene match. The CDR3 spells CASSPGQGNEKLFF. The CDR3, as DNA: TGTGCCAGCAGCCCGGGACAGGGAAATGAAAAACTGTTTTTT.

V usage is TRBV2 and J usage is TRBJ1-5; D gene unclear. From germline, CDR1 is SNHLY and CDR2 FYNNEI. V lost 4 bases, J lost 2 bases, and 6 bases lay in between. This CDR3 has 13 amino acids. This CDR3 is CASSVKGNQPQHF. CDR3 nucleotide sequence: TGTGCCAGCAGTGTAAAGGGCAATCAGCCCCAGCATTTT.

This clone has just a few counts. V gene TRBV2 combines with J gene TRBJ1-2; 7 positions match TRBD1. The CDR3 consists of 14 residues. V lost 6 bases to trimming and J lost 4 bases; unmatched junction nucleotides: 8. The V gene's germline CDR1 is SNHLY and CDR2 FYNNEI. CDR3: CASSYRDSTYGYTF. In nucleotides, the CDR3 is TGTGCCAGCAGCTATCGGGACAGCACCTATGGCTACACCTTC. The full variable domain, in which reference TRBV2 and TRBJ1-2 provide the parts outside the CDR3, is EPEVTQTPSHQVTQMGQEVILRCVPISNHLYFYWYRQILGQKVEFLVSFYNNEISEKSEIFDDQFSVERPDGSNFTLKIRSTKLEDSAMYFCASSYRDSTYGYTFGSGTRLTVV.